The 32 T cell receptor beta chains listed next were all sequenced from one sample in a study of fetal regulatory T cell absence and autoimmunity. Assay: immunoSEQ multiplex PCR; the TCRdb copy retains only in-frame clones and omits some. The data contain about 95,000 clones, around 72% of them singletons. The sequencing sample was made of pancreas tissue. The origin of the receptors is a male donor with IPEX syndrome.

The V and J genes are TRBV7-9 and TRBJ2-1; D not certain. Per germline, CDR1 SEHNR and CDR2 FQNEAQ (reference sequence). The V end was cut by 5 bases, the J end by 7 bases, with 9 bases between. This CDR3 comprises 12 residues. CDR3 in amino acids: CASSRRYNEQFF. The CDR3, as DNA: TGTGCCAGCAGCCGTCGATATAATGAGCAGTTCTTC.

The CDR3 nucleotides read TGTGCCAGCAGCTCGGACAGGGTAGCATATGTCAACGTCCTGACTTTC. This translates into CASSSDRVAYVNVLTF. The J gene is TRBJ2-6, the V gene TRBV5-8, with 8 bases lining up with TRBD1. The V and J ends lost 3 bases and 9 bases, in that order; junction bases with no gene match: 11. The CDR3 extends over 16 amino acids. Germline lookup yields CDR1 SGHTS and CDR2 YDEGEE.

The V gene is TRBV9, the J gene TRBJ1-3, with TRBD1 as a possible D gene (5 bases). CDR3 length: 17 residues. Germline values: CDR1 SGDLS, CDR2 YYNGEE. V was cut by 0 bases and J by 2 bases, with 15 bases left in between. CDR3 region: CASSVALMRGPGNTIYF. Written as DNA, the CDR3 is TGTGCCAGCAGCGTAGCTTTAATGAGGGGACCTGGAAACACCATATATTTT.

This chain uses TRBV7-2 with TRBJ2-7, with 7 bases that match TRBD2. CDR1 is SGHTA, CDR2 FQGNSA, per germline. V lost 2 bases and J lost 4; bases outside the gene matches: 2. This CDR3 comprises 13 residues. The CDR3 sequence is CASSLTGGYEQYF. CDR3 sequence (DNA): TGTGCCAGCAGCTTAACGGGAGGTTACGAGCAGTACTTC.

This clone showed up just once. The rearrangement joins TRBV29-1 to TRBJ1-2, with D unclear. V lost 2 bases to trimming and J lost 5 bases, with 9 bases between them. There are 12 residues in the CDR3. Germline V CDR1 and CDR2: SQVTM, ANQGSEA. The CDR3, as DNA: TGCAGCGTTGAACATTTTGAATATGGCTACACCTTC. Translating it yields CSVEHFEYGYTF.

This clone came up once. This chain uses TRBV10-3 with TRBJ2-3, with TRBD2 matching over 9 bases. The CDR3 is made up of 16 amino acids. Germline V gene sequence: CDR1 ENHRY, CDR2 SYGVKD. After removal of 4 bases from V and 5 bases from J, the junction contained 10 bases not matched to a gene. The CDR3: CAISAPPSGVGDTQYF. The DNA of the CDR3 is TGTGCCATCAGTGCTCCGCCTAGCGGGGTTGGAGATACGCAGTATTTT.

This chain connects TRBV5-6 to TRBJ2-2; 11 nucleotides agree with TRBD2. J gave up 7 bases and V 0 bases, and 5 bases lay outside the gene matches. Germline V lookup: CDR1 SGHDT, CDR2 YYEEEE. The CDR3 consists of 16 residues. The CDR3 DNA reads as TGTGCCAGCAGCTTGGAACTAGCGGGAGCAAACGGGGAGCTGTTTTTT. It yields the protein CASSLELAGANGELFF.

The chain recombines TRBV12-2 with TRBJ2-2. TRBV12-2 is a recognized pseudogene. The CDR3 is made up of 14 amino acids. CDR3 coding DNA: TGTGCAAGTCGCTTAGCCGGACCACTCGGGGAGCTGTTTTTT. Its protein product is CASRLAGPLGELFF.

The sample holds many counts of this clone. The chain combines TRBV5-1 with TRBJ2-2, with TRBD2 as a possible D gene (7 bases). This CDR3 has 17 residues. Germline V gene data show CDR1 as SGHRS and CDR2 as YFSETQ. The V and J ends lost 9 bases and 4 bases respectively, with 25 bases between them. The CDR3: CATSAGHTRGATGELFF. The CDR3 DNA reads TGCGCCACCTCAGCGGGACACACCCGGGGGGCCACCGGGGAGCTGTTTTTT.

The chain employs TRBV7-9 and TRBJ2-1; 8 nucleotides match TRBD2. CDR1 is SEHNR and CDR2 is FQNEAQ in the germline V gene (reference sequence). This CDR3 is built from 16 residues. V lost 4 bases to trimming and J lost 2 bases; unmatched junction nucleotides: 7. The CDR3, as DNA: TGTGCCAGCAGCTCTAGCGGGCTTTCCCCCTACAATGAGCAGTTCTTC. It yields the protein CASSSSGLSPYNEQFF.

This chain links TRBV9 with TRBJ2-3, with D hard to call. Germline CDR1 reads SGDLS; CDR2 reads YYNGEE. V dropped 0 bases and J dropped 6 bases, with 5 bases sitting between them. There are 12 residues in the CDR3. The CDR3: CASSVASDTQYF. CDR3 DNA sequence: TGTGCCAGCAGCGTAGCTTCGGATACGCAGTATTTT.

The chain uses TRBV5-4 and TRBJ2-3; no firm D call. Trimming cost V 1 base and J 3 bases, with 6 bases left between them. The CDR3 has 13 amino acids. Germline CDR1 reads SGHNT; CDR2 reads YYREEE (reference sequence). The CDR3 DNA reads as TGTGCCAGCAGCTTGTGGGTTACAGATACGCAGTATTTT. Residues: CASSLWVTDTQYF.

The rearrangement uses TRBV7-8 and TRBJ1-5; D unclear. The CDR3 length is 15 residues. The germline V and J ends were trimmed by 3 bases and 2 bases, with 11 bases remaining between them. Germline V gene sequence: CDR1 SGHVS, CDR2 FQNEAQ. The CDR3 sequence is CASSFRGGGNQPQHF. In nucleotides, the CDR3 is TGTGCCAGCAGCTTCCGAGGAGGCGGCAATCAGCCCCAGCATTTT.

V gene TRBV15 combines with J gene TRBJ1-2; 9 bases match TRBD1. This CDR3 is 14 amino acids long. Germline-derived CDR1 and CDR2 are LNHNV and YYDKDF (reference sequence). V dropped 5 bases and J dropped 5; count of bases not matched to a gene: 6. Here the CDR3 DNA reads TGTGCCACCAGCGCAGGACAGGGGCGGTATGGCTACACCTTC. Encoded protein: CATSAGQGRYGYTF.

The V gene is TRBV30, the J gene TRBJ1-1, with D perhaps matching TRBD1 (5 bases). V dropped 2 bases and J dropped 4 bases, with 23 bases sitting between them. Germline values: CDR1 GTSNPN, CDR2 SVGIG (reference sequence). The CDR3 spans 17 residues. CDR3 sequence (DNA): TGTGCCTGGAGTACTGGGACCCTCGGACAAGAGGGCACTGAAGCTTTCTTT. Its translation is CAWSTGTLGQEGTEAFF. Complete variable domain (other parts from reference TRBV30 and TRBJ1-1): SQTIHQWPATLVQPVGSPLSLECTVEGTSNPNLYWYRQAAGRGLQLLFYSVGIGQISSEVPQNLSASRPQDRQFILSSKKLLLSDSGFYLCAWSTGTLGQEGTEAFFGQGTRLTVV.

This chain uses TRBV15 with TRBJ2-2; D not resolved. Germline V gene sequence: CDR1 LNHNV, CDR2 YYDKDF (reference sequence). Between the trimmed V and J ends, which lost 1 base and 6 bases, there was a span of 12 bases. The length of the CDR3 is 15 residues. CDR3 bases: TGTGCCACCAGCAGAGTAAGCGCGGCGCCCGGGGAGCTGTTTTTT. Its protein is CATSRVSAAPGELFF.

This chain uses TRBV20-1 with TRBJ1-1; D remains ambiguous. From germline, CDR1 is DFQATT and CDR2 SNEGSKA (reference sequence). Trimming removed 7 bases from V and 1 base from J, with 7 bases in between. The CDR3 loop spans 11 amino acids. CDR3 residues: CSGWRNTEAFF. The CDR3 DNA reads TGCAGTGGATGGCGGAACACTGAAGCTTTCTTT.

In the case of this clone: Other DNA sequences in this specimen translate into the identical CDR3. The V gene is TRBV11-3, the J gene TRBJ1-2; possibly TRBD1 for D (6 bases). CDR3 length: 13 amino acids. CDR1 and CDR2 (germline): SGHNT, YENEEA. Trimming took off 5 bases at V and 4 bases at J, with 11 bases between the two ends. In DNA form, the CDR3 reads TGTGCCAGCAGCCCCGGGACACTCTATGGCTACACCTTC. It is translated as CASSPGTLYGYTF.

The gene calls are TRBV20-1 and TRBJ1-2; the D is unclear. V was clipped by 3 bases and J by 4 bases, with 6 bases between them. Germline lookup yields CDR1 DFQATT and CDR2 SNEGSKA (reference sequence). This CDR3 has 11 residues. CDR3 sequence reads: CSASTAYGYTF. DNA of the CDR3: TGCAGTGCTAGTACAGCCTATGGCTACACCTTC.

The CDR3 nucleotides are TGTGCCAGCAGCTTGACAGGGGGCTACGAGCAGTACTTC. It specifies CASSLTGGYEQYF. This rearrangement joins TRBV11-3 to TRBJ2-7, with 9 bases lining up with TRBD1. V trimming: 3 bases; J trimming: 3 bases; junction bases outside the gene matches: 0. Germline V gives CDR1 SGHNT, CDR2 YENEEA. The CDR3 covers 13 residues.

The chain is built from TRBV29-1 and TRBJ2-1; perhaps TRBD2 as D (5 bases). Per germline, CDR1 SQVTM and CDR2 ANQGSEA. This CDR3 spans 14 amino acids. V was cut by 4 bases and J by 6 bases, with 16 bases left in between. CDR3 amino acids: CSVARFTRLNEQFF. For the CDR3, the DNA is TGCAGCGTTGCGAGGTTTACTAGGCTCAATGAGCAGTTCTTC.

This clone was recorded only once. The chain carries TRBV15 and TRBJ1-5; D is unresolved. Trimming cost V 0 bases and J 4 bases, with 10 bases left between them. Per the germline V gene, CDR1 is LNHNV and CDR2 is YYDKDF (reference sequence). The CDR3 runs 15 residues. The chain's CDR3 is CATSRDGIRNQPQHF. The CDR3, as DNA: TGTGCCACCAGCAGAGATGGGATAAGGAATCAGCCCCAGCATTTT.

The chain carries TRBV5-1 and TRBJ1-2, with D possibly matching TRBD1 (5 bases). The length of the CDR3 is 13 residues. The V end lost 1 base, the J end lost 9 bases, and 13 bases lay between the germline ends. In germline, CDR1 is SGHRS, CDR2 YFSETQ. CDR3 amino acids: CASSLTRDRSYTF. The CDR3, as DNA: TGCGCCAGCAGCTTGACCCGCGACAGAAGCTACACCTTC.

The V call is TRBV5-1, the J call TRBJ2-5, with D possibly matching TRBD1 (6 bases). Trimming pared 0 bases from V and 5 bases from J, leaving 17 bases between. Germline V CDR1 and CDR2: SGHRS, YFSETQ. The CDR3 is made up of 16 amino acids. CDR3 sequence reads: CASSLGARGVMETQYF. The CDR3 DNA follows: TGCGCCAGCAGCTTGGGGGCCAGGGGCGTAATGGAGACCCAGTACTTC.

The CDR3 sequence is CASSYSRAGVYEQYF. The CDR3 DNA reads as TGTGCCAGCAGTTACTCAAGAGCAGGGGTCTACGAGCAGTACTTC. V and J are TRBV6-5 and TRBJ2-7, with D possibly TRBD1 on 6 matching bases. Trimming pared 0 bases from V and 3 bases from J, leaving 12 bases between. The CDR3 has 15 residues. Germline V gene lookup returns CDR1 MNHEY and CDR2 SVGAGI.

The chain combines TRBV5-3 with TRBJ2-7, with 15 bases lining up with TRBD2. TRBV5-3 is labeled an ORF, and its function is uncertain. The CDR3 extends over 17 amino acids. Unmatched junction bases numbered 9, after V lost 4 bases and J lost 4 bases. This CDR3 reads CARSPGTSGGPTYEQYF. The CDR3 DNA is TGTGCCAGAAGCCCCGGGACTAGCGGGGGGCCGACTTACGAGCAGTACTTC.

This chain joins TRBV6-1 and TRBJ2-7; D not certain. CDR1 is MNHNS and CDR2 is SASEGT in the germline V gene. This CDR3 has 12 residues. The V end was cut by 4 bases, the J end by 3 bases, with 7 bases between. The CDR3 DNA sequence: TGTGCCAGCAGTGCCCCGGGCTACGAGCAGTACTTC. Translated, it gives CASSAPGYEQYF.

The chain links TRBV5-6 to TRBJ1-2; D gene unclear. The CDR3 is 13 residues long. V lost 1 base, J lost 5 bases, and 9 bases lay in between. CDR1 is SGHDT and CDR2 is YYEEEE in the germline V gene. CDR3 loop: CASSLLVWYGYTF. The CDR3 bases are TGTGCCAGCAGCTTGCTGGTATGGTATGGCTACACCTTC. Together with reference TRBV5-6 and TRBJ1-2, the CDR3 gives the full variable domain: DAGVTQSPTHLIKTRGQQVTLRCSPKSGHDTVSWYQQALGQGPQFIFQYYEEEERQRGNFPDRFSGHQFPNYSSELNVNALLLGDSALYLCASSLLVWYGYTFGSGTRLTVV.

This clone was counted only a few times. The genes are TRBV7-9 and TRBJ2-7; 7 bases fit TRBD1. This CDR3 is built from 13 residues. V shed 4 bases, J shed 5 bases, and the junction held 5 bases outside the gene matches. Germline CDR1 reads SEHNR; CDR2 reads FQNEAQ (reference sequence). CDR3 in amino acids: CASSSTGMHEQYF. The CDR3 DNA follows: TGTGCCAGCAGCTCGACAGGGATGCACGAGCAGTACTTC.

This chain uses TRBV18 with TRBJ2-3, with a possible D match to TRBD2 (5 bases). Deletions cut 4 bases from V and 2 bases from J, with 10 bases between. The germline V gene has CDR1 KGHSH and CDR2 LQKENI. This CDR3 is 14 amino acids long. CDR3 DNA: TGTGCCAGCTCACGGATAGCGACCACAGATACGCAGTATTTT. Protein: CASSRIATTDTQYF.

The chain is built from TRBV6-5 and TRBJ2-3; TRBD2 agrees at 9 bases. The CDR3 runs 14 residues. V was clipped by 2 bases and J by 8 bases; unmatched bases: 5. CDR1 and CDR2 from the germline V gene are MNHEY and SVGAGI. The CDR3 reads CASSYAGGLVTQYF. CDR3 DNA: TGTGCCAGCAGTTACGCGGGGGGGCTCGTTACGCAGTATTTT.

The gene calls are TRBV9 and TRBJ1-3; D may be TRBD1 (6 bases). Trimming stripped 2 bases from V and 4 bases from J, with 10 bases between. Germline assignment: CDR1 SGDLS and CDR2 YYNGEE. The CDR3 sequence is 14 residues long. CDR3 loop: CASSVDRGGNTIYF. The CDR3 DNA is TGTGCCAGCAGCGTGGACAGAGGGGGAAACACCATATATTTT. The full variable domain, with the rest looked up from reference TRBV9 and TRBJ1-3, is DSGVTQTPKHLITATGQRVTLRCSPRSGDLSVYWYQQSLDQGLQFLIQYYNGEERAKGNILERFSAQQFPDLHSELNLSSLELGDSALYFCASSVDRGGNTIYFGEGSWLTVV.